The 10 T cell receptor beta chains below come from one sample, sequenced in a study of beta chain features in type 1 diabetes. Isolated RNA was reverse transcribed in full, so expressed TCRB transcripts were sequenced. Sequencing was performed with immunoSEQ multiplex PCR; in TCRdb, only in-frame clones are kept and a portion is missing. The repertoire holds approximately 470,000 clones, approximately 28% seen once, with about 0.065% in the top ten. Sequencing input: naive CD4+ T cells from blood. These TCRs come from a man between 18 and 35 years old in good health.

Notes on this clone: Other DNA sequences of this sample code for an identical CDR3. CDR3 DNA: TGTGCCAGCAGCTTGGCCGTCGCAGATACGCAGTATTTT. Amino acid sequence: CASSLAVADTQYF. The chain has TRBV7-6 and TRBJ2-3; D gene ambiguous. Germline V gene data show CDR1 as SGHVS and CDR2 as FNYEAQ. The germline V and J ends were trimmed by 3 bases and 4 bases, with 8 bases remaining between them. The CDR3 loop spans 13 amino acids.

The chain has TRBV7-9 and TRBJ2-3; D is perhaps TRBD1 or TRBD2 (5 bases each). This CDR3 contains 14 residues. The germline CDR1 and CDR2 sequences are SEHNR and FQNEAQ (reference sequence). V lost 3 bases and J 2 bases, leaving 9 bases between the germline ends. The CDR3 coding sequence is TGTGCCAGCAGCTTCGGGGCAGCCACAGATACGCAGTATTTT. Its protein is CASSFGAATDTQYF.

The chain combines TRBV15 with TRBJ2-3, with 7 bases identical to TRBD1. V dropped 0 bases and J dropped 7; count of bases not matched to a gene: 10. CDR3 size: 16 residues. Germline-derived CDR1 and CDR2 are LNHNV and YYDKDF (reference sequence). The CDR3 loop is CATSREGGTGANTQYF. The CDR3 region has the DNA TGTGCCACCAGCAGAGAAGGGGGAACAGGGGCTAATACGCAGTATTTT. Drawing the rest from reference TRBV15 and TRBJ2-3, the complete variable domain is DAMVIQNPRYQVTQFGKPVTLSCSQTLNHNVMYWYQQKSSQAPKLLFHYYDKDFNNEADTPDNFQSRRPNTSFCFLDIRSPGLGDTAMYLCATSREGGTGANTQYFGPGTRLTVL.

J is TRBJ1-2 and V is TRBV6-1, with D maybe TRBD1 (6 bases). The CDR3 covers 13 residues. Looked up from germline, CDR1 is MNHNS and CDR2 is SASEGT. Trimming stripped 6 bases from V and 10 bases from J, with 18 bases between. CDR3 bases: TGTGCCAGCAGCGTCACCGGGGGCCTTGTCTACACCTTC. Translated, it gives CASSVTGGLVYTF.

The chain employs TRBV15 and TRBJ1-5, with no clear D. V gave up 5 bases and J gave up 4 bases, with 9 bases separating them. This CDR3 comprises 13 residues. In germline, CDR1 is LNHNV, CDR2 YYDKDF (reference sequence). The DNA for the CDR3 is TGTGCCACCAGCCAGAACAAGAATCAGCCCCAGCATTTT. Residues: CATSQNKNQPQHF.

V gene TRBV2 combines with J gene TRBJ2-7; the D is unclear. CDR1 is SNHLY and CDR2 is FYNNEI in the germline V gene. This CDR3 comprises 13 residues. The V gene lost 6 bases and the J gene lost 1 base, with 10 bases spanning the gap. Here the CDR3 reads CASRQTRSYEQYF. CDR3 DNA sequence: TGTGCCAGCAGGCAGACGCGATCCTACGAGCAGTACTTC.

This clone occurred a few times. The gene calls are TRBV4-1 and TRBJ1-1, with D hard to call. The CDR3 totals 14 residues. Germline loops: CDR1 MGHRA, CDR2 YSYEKL. V lost 2 bases and J lost 1, with 8 bases in between. This CDR3 is CASSQTGQNTEAFF. CDR3 nucleotide sequence: TGCGCCAGCAGCCAAACTGGCCAGAACACTGAAGCTTTCTTT.

The chain is built from TRBV2 and TRBJ2-3, with D possibly TRBD2 on 6 matching bases. Germline assignment: CDR1 SNHLY and CDR2 FYNNEI. CDR3 size: 14 residues. V lost 6 bases and J lost 2, with 12 bases in between. This CDR3 is CASREGLSTDTQYF. CDR3 sequence (DNA): TGTGCCAGCAGGGAGGGGCTCTCCACAGATACGCAGTATTTT.

V gene TRBV2 combines with J gene TRBJ2-7; D gene ambiguous. V lost 5 bases, J lost 0 bases, and 14 bases lay in between. CDR1 and CDR2 from the germline V gene are SNHLY and FYNNEI. CDR3 length: 15 residues. The CDR3 coding sequence is TGTGCCAGCAGTCTAAGGACGGTTAGCTCCTACGAGCAGTACTTC. It yields the protein CASSLRTVSSYEQYF. The variable domain in full, with the rest retrieved from reference TRBV2 and TRBJ2-7, is EPEVTQTPSHQVTQMGQEVILRCVPISNHLYFYWYRQILGQKVEFLVSFYNNEISEKSEIFDDQFSVERPDGSNFTLKIRSTKLEDSAMYFCASSLRTVSSYEQYFGPGTRLTVT.

The V call is TRBV30, the J call TRBJ2-1; tentatively, D is TRBD2 (5 bases). The CDR3 length is 16 residues. V dropped 0 bases and J dropped 2 bases, with 14 bases sitting between them. In germline, CDR1 is GTSNPN, CDR2 SVGIG (reference sequence). DNA of the CDR3: TGTGCCTGGAGTGTACGAGGGAGTCGGACCTACAATGAGCAGTTCTTC. This translates into CAWSVRGSRTYNEQFF.